What follows are 6 T cell receptor beta chains derived from one specimen sequenced in a study of T cell responses to AZD1222 COVID-19 vaccine. Generated by immunoSEQ multiplex PCR, the TCRdb table keeps only in-frame clones and is missing some. The sample holds 100,000 to 150,000 clones, 75% to 90% seen once. The source material was peripheral blood, sampled on day 0 of AZD1222 vaccination. These receptors all come from an adult in good health.

The rearrangement links TRBV7-2 to TRBJ2-7; 8 positions agree with TRBD1. V shed 3 bases and J 3 bases; nucleotides not matched to a gene: 7. Germline CDR1 is SGHTA and CDR2 is FQGNSA. The CDR3 sequence is 15 residues long. CDR3 protein: CASSFAAGGGYEQYF. Here the CDR3 DNA reads TGTGCCAGCAGCTTCGCCGCAGGGGGCGGCTACGAGCAGTACTTC.

This clone was observed once. This chain connects TRBV11-2 to TRBJ2-1, with unresolved D. The CDR3 is 11 residues long. Between the trimmed V and J ends, which lost 5 bases and 2 bases, there was a span of 1 base. Germline values: CDR1 SGHAT, CDR2 FQNNGV. CDR3 sequence reads: CASSPYNEQFF. DNA of the CDR3: TGTGCCAGCAGCCCCTACAATGAGCAGTTCTTC.

The J gene is TRBJ1-5, the V gene TRBV3-1 (or the pseudogene TRBV3-2), with TRBD1 identical over 8 bases. With 3 bases clipped from V and 9 bases from J, the junction kept 7 bases outside the gene matches. The CDR3 has 14 residues. In germline, CDR1 is LGHDT, CDR2 YNNKEL (reference sequence). The CDR3 DNA is TGTGCCAGCAGCCATGAACAGGGGGGAGGGCCCCAGCATTTT. This gives the protein CASSHEQGGGPQHF.

V usage is TRBV30 and J usage is TRBJ1-3; D uncertain. The CDR3 length is 18 residues. The germline V gene encodes CDR1 GTSNPN and CDR2 SVGIG (reference sequence). V gave up 6 bases and J gave up 3 bases, with 27 bases separating them. CDR3 bases: TGTGCCTGCAGAGAAATCCTTACCAACTTAGCGGGTGGAAACACCATATATTTT. It specifies CACREILTNLAGGNTIYF.

The chain couples TRBV12-3 or TRBV12-4 to TRBJ2-2; D is undetermined. The V end was cut by 6 bases, the J end by 4 bases, with 9 bases between. This CDR3 is 13 amino acids long. The CDR3 coding sequence is TGTGCCAGCAGGCCAGGTAGCACCGGGGAGCTGTTTTTT. The encoded protein is CASRPGSTGELFF.

The chain is built from TRBV6-5 and TRBJ1-1; 9 bases agree with TRBD1. This CDR3 has 13 amino acids. Per germline, CDR1 MNHEY and CDR2 SVGAGI. Trimming cost V 10 bases and J 5 bases; bases outside gene matches: 8. The CDR3 region has the DNA TGTGCCATCTCCGGGACAGGGAGAACTGAAGCTTTCTTT. Protein: CAISGTGRTEAFF.